This T cell receptor (beta chain) was profiled in a study of T cells expressing NK-cell markers. Details on this clonotype: Its antigen is as yet unknown.

Points from the study as a whole: Where several donors were concerned, these clonotypes also led the CD3+CD56-NKG2C+ fraction.

This CDR3 contains 15 residues. CDR1 and CDR2 from the germline V gene are SQVTM and ANQGSEA. After re-calling the 5' RACE reads, TCRdb lists one entry per CDR3 protein, DNA absent. The sample table includes a few hundred thousand distinct CDR3 sequences. This chain joins TRBV29-1 and TRBJ2-1; the TCRdb D gene call, TRBD1, has no DNA to confirm it. The source of this sequence is a man aged 18 to 30 in good health. The specimen was blood T cells: a sorted CD56 or NKG2C T cell subset, CD4+ or CD8+ T cells, or bulk PBMC T cells (not recorded which). CDR3: CSALRTDPNNNEQFF.